This T cell receptor (beta chain) is drawn from a study of blood T cell repertoires in COVID-19. Turning to the study itself: The origin of the acute and convalescent COVID-19 samples was the United States, Italy and Spain.

The repertoire was sequenced with immunoSEQ multiplex PCR; TCRdb's copy has only in-frame clones and lacks some. The data show under 50,000 clones, 80% to 90% seen once. CDR1 and CDR2 (germline): SGHRS, YFSETQ. CDR3 length: 18 amino acids. V was pared by 4 bases and J by 6 bases, with 26 bases between. The V gene is TRBV5-1, the J gene TRBJ1-3, with TRBD1 as a possible D gene (5 bases). The specimen was peripheral blood. The receptor comes from a man aged 65 to 85 with active COVID-19. The CDR3 region is CASSLDSSGRKYVNTIYF. As DNA, the CDR3 is TGCGCCAGCAGCCTGGATAGCTCAGGGCGAAAATACGTAAACACCATATATTTT.